These 22 T cell receptor beta chains were all obtained from the same sample, sequenced in a study of radiation and T cells in renal cell carcinoma. Time point described: blood 4 weeks post-SBRT, at nephrectomy. The sample's treatment: 15 Gy SBRT to primary tumor, nephrectomy 4 weeks later. Using immunoSEQ multiplex PCR, the repertoire was profiled, and TCRdb retains in-frame clones only, with some absent. The data hold roughly 170,000 clones, with about nine tenths observed a single time. The sample in question was blood, obtained from a patient whose treatment included radiotherapy and nephrectomy. These receptors were collected from a woman in her forties or fifties with renal cell carcinoma.

V usage is TRBV4-2 and J usage is TRBJ2-3; TRBD2 is a possible D gene (6 bases). The CDR3 is 16 amino acids. Trimming cost V 5 bases and J 0 bases, with 15 bases left between them. The germline V gene encodes CDR1 LGHNA and CDR2 YNFKEQ. The CDR3 sequence: CASSVISGTSTDTQYF. The CDR3 DNA sequence: TGTGCCAGCAGCGTAATTAGCGGAACTAGCACAGATACGCAGTATTTT.

This clone was seen a few times. This chain connects TRBV5-1 to TRBJ1-1; D possibly corresponds to TRBD1 (6 bases). The CDR3 length is 14 residues. V was trimmed by 3 bases and J by 3 bases, leaving 12 bases between them. Germline CDR1 SGHRS, CDR2 YFSETQ. CDR3: CASSSTGSDTEAFF. CDR3 DNA: TGCGCCAGCAGCTCAACAGGGTCGGACACTGAAGCTTTCTTT.

The chain is built from TRBV7-9 and TRBJ2-5; 8 bases map to TRBD1. CDR1 is SEHNR, CDR2 FQNEAQ, per germline (reference sequence). Losses at the gene ends were 5 bases for V and 0 bases for J; bases not matched to a gene: 11. The CDR3 covers 17 residues. This CDR3 is CASSPTGGQGDQETQYF. The CDR3 bases are TGTGCCAGCAGCCCGACTGGAGGACAGGGCGACCAAGAGACCCAGTACTTC. The entire variable domain, with the rest obtained from reference TRBV7-9 and TRBJ2-5, is as follows: DTGVSQNPRHKITKRGQNVTFRCDPISEHNRLYWYRQTLGQGPEFLTYFQNEAQLEKSRLLSDRFSAERPKGSFSTLEIQRTEQGDSAMYLCASSPTGGQGDQETQYFGPGTRLLVL.

This clone was counted between two and nine times. Other DNA sequences of this sample code for an identical CDR3. The V call is TRBV6-5, the J call TRBJ1-1, with D unclear. The CDR3 runs 15 residues. The V gene's germline CDR1 is MNHEY and CDR2 SVGAGI. The ends were cut back, 0 bases at V and 1 base at J, with 9 bases in the middle. The CDR3 bases are TGTGCCAGCAGTTACTCGAGAACTTCGAACACTGAAGCTTTCTTT. Protein product: CASSYSRTSNTEAFF.

This chain joins TRBV4-1 and TRBJ1-2; the D gene is possibly TRBD1 (6 bases). There are 13 residues in the CDR3. Per germline, CDR1 MGHRA and CDR2 YSYEKL. Trimming pared 2 bases from V and 2 bases from J, leaving 6 bases between. CDR3 in DNA: TGCGCCAGCAGCCAAACAGGGAACTATGGCTACACCTTC. It translates to CASSQTGNYGYTF.

CDR3 DNA: TGTGCCAGCAGCCAAGATCCAATTAGCTGGGAGACCCAGTACTTC. Translating gives CASSQDPISWETQYF. This chain uses TRBV4-2 with TRBJ2-5; D not certain. Germline CDR1 reads LGHNA; CDR2 reads YNFKEQ. The CDR3 consists of 15 residues. Trimming took 0 bases from V and 5 from J, leaving 13 bases between them.

The rearrangement uses TRBV5-4 and TRBJ2-1; 8 nucleotides align to TRBD2. This CDR3 region has 17 residues. Germline V CDR1 and CDR2: SGHNT, YYREEE (reference sequence). V trimming: 4 bases; J trimming: 10 bases; junction bases outside the gene matches: 19. CDR3 sequence reads: CASSISLGAGGPREQFF. The CDR3 coding sequence is TGTGCCAGCAGCATATCACTGGGGGCGGGGGGCCCGCGGGAGCAGTTCTTC.

The chain joins TRBV6-1 to TRBJ2-2, with D hard to call. This CDR3 comprises 13 residues. Deletions cut 0 bases from V and 7 bases from J, with 6 bases between. CDR1 and CDR2 (germline): MNHNS, SASEGT. This CDR3 is CASSEAGIGELFF. The CDR3, as DNA: TGTGCCAGCAGTGAAGCGGGGATCGGGGAGCTGTTTTTT.

V usage is TRBV6-5 and J usage is TRBJ1-4; D ambiguous. This CDR3 is built from 16 residues. Looked up from germline, CDR1 is MNHEY and CDR2 is SVGAGI. Trimming removed 0 bases from V and 5 bases from J, with 13 bases in between. CDR3 bases: TGTGCCAGCAGTTACTCGTGGCGGGGAAAGAATGAAAAACTGTTTTTT. It yields the protein CASSYSWRGKNEKLFF.

CDR3 region: CASSIGAEGNYGYTF. DNA for the CDR3: TGTGCCAGTAGTATTGGGGCAGAGGGGAACTATGGCTACACCTTC. The chain uses TRBV19 and TRBJ1-2; D perhaps matches TRBD1 (5 bases). V lost 3 bases to trimming and J lost 2 bases, with 13 bases between them. The CDR3 is 15 residues long. From germline, CDR1 is LNHDA and CDR2 SQIVND (reference sequence).

This rearrangement joins TRBV10-3 to TRBJ1-2; TRBD1 might be the D (5 bases). V shed 2 bases and J shed 3 bases, with 13 bases lying between them. Germline assignment: CDR1 ENHRY and CDR2 SYGVKD. The CDR3 loop spans 15 amino acids. CDR3 region: CAISEPGRNDYGYTF. The CDR3 DNA reads TGTGCCATCAGTGAGCCGGGACGCAACGACTATGGCTACACCTTC.

In its sample, this clone was seen once. The genes are TRBV4-1 and TRBJ2-7; D is ambiguous. The germline CDR1 and CDR2 sequences are MGHRA and YSYEKL. V lost 3 bases and J lost 7, with 16 bases in between. This CDR3 has 14 residues. The CDR3 bases are TGCGCCAGCAGCCAGGGCCTTGCCCCGAAGGAGCAGTACTTC. It translates to CASSQGLAPKEQYF.

The chain links TRBV5-4 to TRBJ2-5; possibly TRBD2 for D (5 bases). This CDR3 has 13 amino acids. Germline-derived CDR1 and CDR2 are SGHNT and YYREEE (reference sequence). V was pared by 0 bases and J by 5 bases, with 8 bases between. CDR3 loop: CASSLGGLETQYF. CDR3 nucleotides: TGTGCCAGCAGCTTGGGAGGACTCGAGACCCAGTACTTC.

The chain links TRBV4-2 to TRBJ2-7; the D gene could be TRBD1 or TRBD2 (6 bases each). The germline V gene has CDR1 LGHNA and CDR2 YNFKEQ. Between the trimmed V and J ends, which lost 1 base and 4 bases, there was a span of 14 bases. The CDR3 is 15 residues long. CDR3 bases: TGTGCCAGCAGCCAAGGTGGAGGGGGACGGTACGAGCAGTACTTC. Its translation: CASSQGGGGRYEQYF.

CDR3 bases: TGTGCCAGTAGTATAGATTGGGGCACCGATTACAACACTGAAGCTTTCTTT. Protein: CASSIDWGTDYNTEAFF. This sequence joins TRBV19 and TRBJ1-1, with D tentatively TRBD1 (5 bases). V lost 0 bases and J 2 bases, leaving 16 bases between the germline ends. CDR1 LNHDA and CDR2 SQIVND come from the germline V gene (reference sequence). CDR3 length: 17 residues. The whole variable domain, remainder taken from reference TRBV19 and TRBJ1-1, is DGGITQSPKYLFRKEGQNVTLSCEQNLNHDAMYWYRQDPGQGLRLIYYSQIVNDFQKGDIAEGYSVSREKKESFPLTVTSAQKNPTAFYLCASSIDWGTDYNTEAFFGQGTRLTVV.

The chain is built from TRBV19 and TRBJ1-2; possible D gene TRBD1, 5 bases. In germline, CDR1 is LNHDA, CDR2 SQIVND (reference sequence). The CDR3 runs to 14 residues. The ends were cut back, 0 bases at V and 8 bases at J, with 13 bases in the middle. DNA of the CDR3: TGTGCCAGTAGTATAGACGGGGTCCGGGGGGGCTACACCTTC. This encodes CASSIDGVRGGYTF.

This sequence joins TRBV29-1 and TRBJ1-4; D is unclear. The CDR3 contains 14 residues. V shed 4 bases and J shed 2 bases, with 11 bases lying between them. Germline loops: CDR1 SQVTM, CDR2 ANQGSEA. CDR3 in amino acids: CSVGTGPTNEKLFF. The CDR3, as DNA: TGCAGCGTTGGGACCGGGCCTACTAATGAAAAACTGTTTTTT.

The J gene is TRBJ1-2, the V gene TRBV29-1, with D perhaps TRBD1 (6 bases). V was shortened by 1 base and J by 8 bases, with 11 bases between the two germline ends. The CDR3 loop spans 12 amino acids. Germline-derived CDR1 and CDR2 are SQVTM and ANQGSEA. The DNA for the CDR3 is TGCAGCGTTGAAGGGACAGATCTCGGCTACACCTTC. Translated, it gives CSVEGTDLGYTF.

The chain carries TRBV5-6 and TRBJ2-7, with 8 nucleotides matching TRBD1. Germline assignment: CDR1 SGHDT and CDR2 YYEEEE. Trimming cost V 4 bases and J 2 bases; bases outside gene matches: 2. The CDR3 is 13 residues long. The CDR3 coding sequence is TGTGCCAGCAGCCTGGACAGGGCCTACGAGCAGTACTTC. It translates to CASSLDRAYEQYF. The entire variable domain, with the rest obtained from reference TRBV5-6 and TRBJ2-7, is as follows: DAGVTQSPTHLIKTRGQQVTLRCSPKSGHDTVSWYQQALGQGPQFIFQYYEEEERQRGNFPDRFSGHQFPNYSSELNVNALLLGDSALYLCASSLDRAYEQYFGPGTRLTVT.

The chain joins TRBV5-4 to TRBJ2-2; 9 positions agree with TRBD1. Germline CDR1 SGHNT, CDR2 YYREEE (reference sequence). The CDR3 contains 16 residues. The ends lost 4 bases at V and 6 bases at J; junction bases unmatched: 10. This CDR3 is CASSARQGGVSGELFF. In nucleotides, the CDR3 is TGTGCCAGCAGCGCCCGACAGGGGGGGGTGTCCGGGGAGCTGTTTTTT.

V usage is TRBV7-2 and J usage is TRBJ2-3; 11 positions agree with TRBD2. The CDR3 is made up of 15 amino acids. Unmatched junction bases numbered 4, after V lost 3 bases and J lost 5 bases. CDR1 is SGHTA and CDR2 is FQGNSA in the germline V gene. This chain's CDR3 is CASSLPTSGVDTQYF. In nucleotides, the CDR3 is TGTGCCAGCAGCTTGCCGACTAGCGGGGTAGATACGCAGTATTTT.

The rearrangement joins TRBV2 to TRBJ2-2; 11 positions match TRBD2. CDR1 and CDR2 from the germline V gene are SNHLY and FYNNEI. V lost 5 bases to trimming and J lost 6 bases; unmatched junction nucleotides: 5. CDR3 length: 15 residues. CDR3 sequence: CASSRLAGGSGELFF. CDR3 sequence (DNA): TGTGCCAGCAGTCGCCTAGCGGGGGGTTCCGGGGAGCTGTTTTTT.